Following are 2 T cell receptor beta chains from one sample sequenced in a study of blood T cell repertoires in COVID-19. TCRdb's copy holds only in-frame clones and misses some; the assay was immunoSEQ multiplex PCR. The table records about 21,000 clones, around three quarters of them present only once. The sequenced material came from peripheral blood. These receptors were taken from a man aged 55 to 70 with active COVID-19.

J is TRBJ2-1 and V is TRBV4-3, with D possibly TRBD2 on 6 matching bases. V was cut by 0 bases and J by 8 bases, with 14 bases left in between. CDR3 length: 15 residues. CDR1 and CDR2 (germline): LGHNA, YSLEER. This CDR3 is CASSQEIRERDEQFF. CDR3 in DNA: TGCGCCAGCAGCCAAGAAATTCGGGAGCGCGATGAGCAGTTCTTC.

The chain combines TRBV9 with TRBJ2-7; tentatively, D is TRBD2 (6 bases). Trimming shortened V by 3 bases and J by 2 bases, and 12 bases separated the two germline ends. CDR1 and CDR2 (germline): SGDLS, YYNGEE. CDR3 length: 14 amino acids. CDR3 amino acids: CASSARDSTYEQYF. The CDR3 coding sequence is TGTGCCAGCAGCGCCCGGGACTCTACCTACGAGCAGTACTTC. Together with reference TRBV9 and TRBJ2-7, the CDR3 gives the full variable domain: DSGVTQTPKHLITATGQRVTLRCSPRSGDLSVYWYQQSLDQGLQFLIQYYNGEERAKGNILERFSAQQFPDLHSELNLSSLELGDSALYFCASSARDSTYEQYFGPGTRLTVT.